Reported below is one TCR beta chain. V lost 0 bases and J lost 5, with 13 bases in between. CDR1 is WNHNN and CDR2 is SYGVQD in the germline V gene (reference sequence). The CDR3 is 15 amino acids. The data originate from a study of cytomegalovirus exposure and HLA in healthy donors. The PCR ran on 60 Vbeta and 13 Jbeta primers. TCRdb's table, derived via immunoSEQ multiplex PCR, lists solely in-frame clones and lacks some. This table has roughly 130,000 clones, just under 80% appearing once. The sequence derives from a man younger than 45 in good health and CMV-seronegative. The genes are TRBV10-1 and TRBJ1-2; D may be TRBD1 (6 bases). Sequenced input: PBMCs. The chain's CDR3 is CASSESAGAVYGYTF. The CDR3 DNA follows: TGCGCCAGCAGTGAGTCGGCAGGGGCCGTGTATGGCTACACCTTC.